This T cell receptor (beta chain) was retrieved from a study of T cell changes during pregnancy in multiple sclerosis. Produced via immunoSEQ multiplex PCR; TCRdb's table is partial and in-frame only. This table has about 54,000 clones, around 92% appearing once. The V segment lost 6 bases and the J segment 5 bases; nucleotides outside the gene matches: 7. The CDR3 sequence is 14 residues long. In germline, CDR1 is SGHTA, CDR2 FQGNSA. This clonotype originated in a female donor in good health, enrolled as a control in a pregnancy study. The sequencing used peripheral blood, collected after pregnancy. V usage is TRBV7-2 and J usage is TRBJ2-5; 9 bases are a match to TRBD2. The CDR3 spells CASSSLAGRETQYF. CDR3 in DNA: TGTGCCAGCAGTTCCCTAGCGGGGAGGGAGACCCAGTACTTC.